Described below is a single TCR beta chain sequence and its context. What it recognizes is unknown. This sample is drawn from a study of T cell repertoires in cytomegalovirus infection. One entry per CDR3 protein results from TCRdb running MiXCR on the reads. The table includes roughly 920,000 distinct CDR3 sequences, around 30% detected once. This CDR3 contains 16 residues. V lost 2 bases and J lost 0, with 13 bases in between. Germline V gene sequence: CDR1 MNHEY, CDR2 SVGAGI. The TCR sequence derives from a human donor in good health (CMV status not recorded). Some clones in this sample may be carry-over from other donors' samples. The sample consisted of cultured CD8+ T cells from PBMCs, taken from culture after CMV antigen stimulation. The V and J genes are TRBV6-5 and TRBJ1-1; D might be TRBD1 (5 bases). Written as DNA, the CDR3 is TGTGCCAGCAGTTACGGGCAGGGACTAATGAACACTGAAGCTTTCTTT. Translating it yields CASSYGQGLMNTEAFF.